The sequence of this T cell receptor beta chain was determined in a study of T cells in Graves' hyperthyroidism and ophthalmopathy. In the study overall: Pretreatment peripheral blood was obtained at initial diagnosis.

In its sample, this clonotype was seen a few times. A read error is possible here, since a much larger clone lies one base away. It was RNA transcripts that yielded the amplified TCR beta CDR3 regions. Carried out on the TCR CDR3, a first-round RT-PCR used the HTBI primer set. MiXCR was run by TCRdb on the multiplex PCR reads, yielding one entry per CDR3 protein. The sample gives over 300,000 distinct CDR3 sequences, about 15% of which show up once; more than 9.5% is in the top ten. The CDR3 totals 10 residues. Trimming stripped 4 bases from V and 6 bases from J, with 4 bases between. Germline V CDR1 and CDR2: SNHLY, FYNNEI.

The source of this sequence is an older woman with Graves' hyperthyroidism. V is TRBV2 and J is TRBJ2-7; D gene unclear. The sample consisted of blood. CDR3 sequence reads: CASSGSEQYF. As DNA, the CDR3 is TGTGCCAGCAGTGGTTCCGAGCAGTACTTC. Using reference TRBV2 and TRBJ2-7 for the parts outside the CDR3, the full variable domain is EPEVTQTPSHQVTQMGQEVILRCVPISNHLYFYWYRQILGQKVEFLVSFYNNEISEKSEIFDDQFSVERPDGSNFTLKIRSTKLEDSAMYFCASSGSEQYFGPGTRLTVT.